This TCR beta chain was recovered during a study of control samples from healthy donors and cancer patients. Using immunoSEQ multiplex PCR, the repertoire was profiled, and TCRdb retains in-frame clones only, with some absent. Altogether under 110,000 clones are present, around 88% being singletons, with the ten largest covering approximately 7.8%. The CDR3 runs 14 residues. Looked up from germline, CDR1 is MRHNA and CDR2 is SNTAGT. The V segment lost 6 bases and the J segment 5 bases; nucleotides outside the gene matches: 6. This clonotype originated in a man aged 30 to 45 in good health. The sample consisted of blood. The chain couples TRBV6-4 to TRBJ2-2, with TRBD1 identical over 7 bases. In DNA form, the CDR3 reads TGTGCCAGCAGCGACAGGGTCGGGACCGGGGAGCTGTTTTTT. The encoded protein is CASSDRVGTGELFF.